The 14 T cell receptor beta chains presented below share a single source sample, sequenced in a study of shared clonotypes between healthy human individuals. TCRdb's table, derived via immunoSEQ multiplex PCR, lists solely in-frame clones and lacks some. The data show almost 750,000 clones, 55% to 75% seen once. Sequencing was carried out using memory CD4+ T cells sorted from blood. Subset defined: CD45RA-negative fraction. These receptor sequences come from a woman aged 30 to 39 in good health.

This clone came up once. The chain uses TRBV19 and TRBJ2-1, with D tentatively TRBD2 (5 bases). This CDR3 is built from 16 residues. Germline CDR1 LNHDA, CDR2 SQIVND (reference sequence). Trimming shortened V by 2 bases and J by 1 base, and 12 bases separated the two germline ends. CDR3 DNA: TGTGCCAGTAGTATACTTCGGCTAGCTTCCTACAATGAGCAGTTCTTC. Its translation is CASSILRLASYNEQFF. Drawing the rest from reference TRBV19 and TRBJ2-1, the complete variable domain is DGGITQSPKYLFRKEGQNVTLSCEQNLNHDAMYWYRQDPGQGLRLIYYSQIVNDFQKGDIAEGYSVSREKKESFPLTVTSAQKNPTAFYLCASSILRLASYNEQFFGPGTRLTVL.

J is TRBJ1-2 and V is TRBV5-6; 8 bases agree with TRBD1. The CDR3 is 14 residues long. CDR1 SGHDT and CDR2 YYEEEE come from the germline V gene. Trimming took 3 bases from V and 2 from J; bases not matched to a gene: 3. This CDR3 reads CASSSGGANYGYTF. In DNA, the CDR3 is TGTGCCAGCAGCTCAGGGGGCGCGAACTATGGCTACACCTTC.

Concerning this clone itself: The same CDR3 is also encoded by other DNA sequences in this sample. CDR3 coding DNA: TGTGCCAGCAGCCCTACAGGGGTGGAGACCCAGTACTTC. This gives the protein CASSPTGVETQYF. The chain recombines TRBV11-3 with TRBJ2-5; TRBD1 aligns across 7 bases. The CDR3 is 13 amino acids. CDR1 and CDR2 (germline): SGHNT, YENEEA. The J segment lost 5 bases and the V segment lost 5 bases, leaving 5 bases of the junction unmatched.

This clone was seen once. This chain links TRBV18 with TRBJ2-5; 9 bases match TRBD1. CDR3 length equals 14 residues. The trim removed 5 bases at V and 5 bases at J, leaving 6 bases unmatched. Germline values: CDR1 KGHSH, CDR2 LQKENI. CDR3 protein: CASSDLQGAETQYF. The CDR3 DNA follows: TGTGCCAGCTCAGATCTACAGGGGGCGGAGACCCAGTACTTC.

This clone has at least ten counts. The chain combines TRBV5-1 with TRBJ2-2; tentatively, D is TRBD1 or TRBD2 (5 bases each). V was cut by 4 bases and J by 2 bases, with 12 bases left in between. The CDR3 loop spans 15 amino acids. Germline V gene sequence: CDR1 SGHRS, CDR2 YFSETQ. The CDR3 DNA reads TGCGCCAGCAGCCCCCGGGACCCTAACACCGGGGAGCTGTTTTTT. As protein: CASSPRDPNTGELFF.

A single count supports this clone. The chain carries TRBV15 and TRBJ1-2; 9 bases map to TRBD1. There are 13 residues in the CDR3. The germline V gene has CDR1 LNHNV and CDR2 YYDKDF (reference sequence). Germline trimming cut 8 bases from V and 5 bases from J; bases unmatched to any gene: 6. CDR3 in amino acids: CATGQGQGYGYTF. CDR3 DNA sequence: TGTGCCACCGGCCAGGGACAGGGATATGGCTACACCTTC.

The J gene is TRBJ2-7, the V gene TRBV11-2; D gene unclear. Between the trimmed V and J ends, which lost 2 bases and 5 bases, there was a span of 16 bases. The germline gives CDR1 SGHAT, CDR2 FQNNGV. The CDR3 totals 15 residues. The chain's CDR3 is CASSLRVAATDEQYF. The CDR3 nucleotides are TGTGCCAGCAGCTTAAGGGTCGCAGCTACCGACGAGCAGTACTTC.

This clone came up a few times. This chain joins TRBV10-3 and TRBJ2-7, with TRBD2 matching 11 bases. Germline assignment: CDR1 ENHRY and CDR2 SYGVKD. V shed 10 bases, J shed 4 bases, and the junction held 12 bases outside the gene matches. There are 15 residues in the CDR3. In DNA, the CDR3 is TGTGCCACCTGGGATAGCGGGAGGGCTGGGTACGAGCAGTACTTC. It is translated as CATWDSGRAGYEQYF.

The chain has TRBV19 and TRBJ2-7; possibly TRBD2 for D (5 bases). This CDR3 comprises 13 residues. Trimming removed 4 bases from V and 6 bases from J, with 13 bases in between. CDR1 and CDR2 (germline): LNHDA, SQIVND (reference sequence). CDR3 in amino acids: CASSNLRESEQYF. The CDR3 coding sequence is TGTGCCAGTAGTAATCTAAGGGAGAGCGAGCAGTACTTC.

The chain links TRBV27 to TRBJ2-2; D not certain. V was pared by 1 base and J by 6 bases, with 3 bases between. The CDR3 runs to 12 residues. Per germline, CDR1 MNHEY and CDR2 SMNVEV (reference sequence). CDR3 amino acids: CASSLYPGELFF. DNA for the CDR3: TGTGCCAGCAGTTTATACCCCGGGGAGCTGTTTTTT.

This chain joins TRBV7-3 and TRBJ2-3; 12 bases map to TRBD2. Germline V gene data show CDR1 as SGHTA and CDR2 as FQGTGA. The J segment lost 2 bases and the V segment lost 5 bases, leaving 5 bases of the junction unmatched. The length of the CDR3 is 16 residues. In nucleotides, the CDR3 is TGTGCCAGCAGCCCCGGACTAGCGGGATTCACAGATACGCAGTATTTT. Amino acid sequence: CASSPGLAGFTDTQYF.

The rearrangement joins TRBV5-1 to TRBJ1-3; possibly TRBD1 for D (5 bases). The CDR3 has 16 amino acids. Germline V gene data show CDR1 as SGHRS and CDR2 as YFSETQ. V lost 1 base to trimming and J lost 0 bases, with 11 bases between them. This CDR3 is CASSLWDRSSGNTIYF. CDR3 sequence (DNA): TGCGCCAGCAGCTTGTGGGACCGAAGCTCTGGAAACACCATATATTTT. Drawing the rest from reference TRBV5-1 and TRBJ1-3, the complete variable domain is KAGVTQTPRYLIKTRGQQVTLSCSPISGHRSVSWYQQTPGQGLQFLFEYFSETQRNKGNFPGRFSGRQFSNSRSEMNVSTLELGDSALYLCASSLWDRSSGNTIYFGEGSWLTVV.

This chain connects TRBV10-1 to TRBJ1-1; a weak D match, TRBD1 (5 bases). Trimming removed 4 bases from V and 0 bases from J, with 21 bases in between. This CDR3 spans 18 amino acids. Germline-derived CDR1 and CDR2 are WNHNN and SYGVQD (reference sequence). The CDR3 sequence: CASSGRGADIEMNTEAFF. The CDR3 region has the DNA TGCGCCAGCAGTGGGAGAGGGGCGGACATCGAAATGAACACTGAAGCTTTCTTT.

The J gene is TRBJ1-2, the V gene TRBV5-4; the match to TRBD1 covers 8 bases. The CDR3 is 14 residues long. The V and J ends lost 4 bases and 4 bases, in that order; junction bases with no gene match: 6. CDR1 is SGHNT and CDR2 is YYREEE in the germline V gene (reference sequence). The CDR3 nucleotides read TGTGCCAGCAGCGTACCTGGACAGGGCTATGGCTACACCTTC. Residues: CASSVPGQGYGYTF.